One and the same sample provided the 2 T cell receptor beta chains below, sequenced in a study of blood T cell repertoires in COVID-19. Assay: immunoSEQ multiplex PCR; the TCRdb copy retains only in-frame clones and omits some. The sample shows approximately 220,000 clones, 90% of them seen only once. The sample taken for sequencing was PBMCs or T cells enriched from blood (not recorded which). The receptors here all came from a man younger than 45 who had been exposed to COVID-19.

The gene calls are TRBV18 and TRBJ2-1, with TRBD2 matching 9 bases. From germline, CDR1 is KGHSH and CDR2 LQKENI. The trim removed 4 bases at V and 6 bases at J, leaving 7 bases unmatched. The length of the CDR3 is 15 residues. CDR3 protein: CASSLQLAGANEQFF. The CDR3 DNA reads TGTGCCAGCTCACTCCAGTTAGCGGGGGCCAATGAGCAGTTCTTC. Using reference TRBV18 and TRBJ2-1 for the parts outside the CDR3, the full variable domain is NAGVMQNPRHLVRRRGQEARLRCSPMKGHSHVYWYRQLPEEGLKFMVYLQKENIIDESGMPKERFSAEFPKEGPSILRIQQVVRGDSAAYFCASSLQLAGANEQFFGPGTRLTVL.

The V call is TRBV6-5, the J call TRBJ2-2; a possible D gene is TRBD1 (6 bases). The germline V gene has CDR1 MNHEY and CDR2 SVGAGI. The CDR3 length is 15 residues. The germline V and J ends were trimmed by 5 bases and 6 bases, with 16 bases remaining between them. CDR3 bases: TGTGCCAGCAGTACCCCTACTAGGGGGTCCGGGGAGCTGTTTTTT. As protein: CASSTPTRGSGELFF.